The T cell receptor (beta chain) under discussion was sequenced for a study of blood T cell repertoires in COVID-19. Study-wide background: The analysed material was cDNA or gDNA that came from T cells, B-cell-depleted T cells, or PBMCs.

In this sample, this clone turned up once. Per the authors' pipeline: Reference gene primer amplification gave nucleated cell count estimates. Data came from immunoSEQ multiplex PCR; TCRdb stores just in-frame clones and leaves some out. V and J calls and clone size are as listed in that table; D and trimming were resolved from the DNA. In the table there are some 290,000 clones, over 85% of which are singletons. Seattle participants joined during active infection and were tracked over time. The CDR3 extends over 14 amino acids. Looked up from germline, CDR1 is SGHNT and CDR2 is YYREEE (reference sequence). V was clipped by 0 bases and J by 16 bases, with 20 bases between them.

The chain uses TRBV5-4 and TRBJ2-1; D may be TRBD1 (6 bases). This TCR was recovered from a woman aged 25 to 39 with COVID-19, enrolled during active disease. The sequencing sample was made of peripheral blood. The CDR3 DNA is TGTGCCAGCAGCTTGGGAGACGCCGGGACAACGGGTTTCTTC. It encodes CASSLGDAGTTGFF.